This T cell receptor beta chain was sequenced for a study of cytotoxic CD8 clonotypes in ibrutinib-treated CLL. General study points: Public clonotypes, rarely seen, contracted or held steady on treatment. Sustained-remission and progressing patients' sampling times differed.

Profiling relied on immunoSEQ multiplex PCR, and the TCRdb table lists in-frame clones only, not all of them. The sample holds about 74,000 clones; approximately 80% are singletons and the top ten take around 7.7%. CDR3 length: 14 residues. Trimming shortened V by 2 bases and J by 8 bases, and 13 bases separated the two germline ends. Germline assignment: CDR1 SGHNT and CDR2 YYREEE (reference sequence). With regard to this clone: Antigen unknown.

The chain is built from TRBV5-4 and TRBJ1-4; perhaps TRBD1 as D (6 bases). The receptor was isolated from a human donor with chronic lymphocytic leukemia. Source: PBMCs, taken at disease progression, from a patient treated with ibrutinib. CDR3 in amino acids: CASSLSGAAEKLFF. The CDR3 region has the DNA TGTGCCAGCAGCTTATCAGGGGCAGCGGAAAAACTGTTTTTT.